The clone carrying this TCR beta chain was picked up a small number of times. The antigen remains undetermined. The data derive from a study of CD8 T cells in Susac syndrome. Whole-study findings and limits: It was acknowledged in the study that the number of individuals who were included in its TCR sequencing and HLA analysis was relatively small.

This CDR3 comprises 13 residues. Germline lookup yields CDR1 SGHVS and CDR2 FQNEAQ. Trimming took 7 bases from V and 8 from J, leaving 15 bases between them. Reverse transcription of roughly 0.45 to 1 ug RNA used random hexamers. Across 54 Vbeta and 13 Jbeta, TCR beta CDR3 was amplified with immunoSEQ multiplex PCR. TCRdb re-called the immunoSEQ multiplex PCR reads with MiXCR, one entry per CDR3 protein. The table lists 250,000 to 300,000 distinct CDR3 sequences, 85% of them singletons, with roughly 0.21% in the top ten. CD8+ and CD4+ T cells taken from blood had their TCR beta sequenced. TEMRA cells were FACS-enriched, unlike CD8+ and CD4+ T cells, which were negatively isolated.

This TCR came from a human donor with multiple sclerosis. The V and J genes are TRBV7-8 and TRBJ2-1; a weak D match, TRBD2 (5 bases). Sequencing was done on a sample of CD8+ T cells from PBMCs. This chain's CDR3 is CASILRFGDEQFF. CDR3 DNA sequence: TGTGCCAGCATCCTAAGATTCGGGGATGAGCAGTTCTTC.